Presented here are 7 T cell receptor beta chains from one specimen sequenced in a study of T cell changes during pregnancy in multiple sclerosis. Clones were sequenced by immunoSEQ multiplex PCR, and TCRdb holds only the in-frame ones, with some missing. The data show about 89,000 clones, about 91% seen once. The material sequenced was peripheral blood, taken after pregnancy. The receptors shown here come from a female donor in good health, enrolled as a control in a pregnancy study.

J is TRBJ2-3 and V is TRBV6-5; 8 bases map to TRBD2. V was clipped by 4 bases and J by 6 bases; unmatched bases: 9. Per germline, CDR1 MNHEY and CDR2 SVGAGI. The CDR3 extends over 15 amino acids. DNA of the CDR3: TGTGCCAGCAGTTTGGTAATTTCGGGAGGGGATACGCAGTATTTT. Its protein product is CASSLVISGGDTQYF.

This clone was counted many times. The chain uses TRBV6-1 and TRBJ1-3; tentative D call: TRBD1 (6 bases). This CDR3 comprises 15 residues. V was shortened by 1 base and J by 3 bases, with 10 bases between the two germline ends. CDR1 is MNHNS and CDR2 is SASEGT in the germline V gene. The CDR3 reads CASSEGGGGGNTIYF. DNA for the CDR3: TGTGCCAGCAGTGAAGGAGGGGGGGGTGGAAACACCATATATTTT.

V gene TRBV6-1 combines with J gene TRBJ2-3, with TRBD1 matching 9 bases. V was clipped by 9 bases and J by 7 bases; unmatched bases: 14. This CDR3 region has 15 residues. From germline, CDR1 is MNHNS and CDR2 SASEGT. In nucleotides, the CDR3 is TGTGCCAGTAATCCCGGGACAGGGTCATTGTATACGCAGTATTTT. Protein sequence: CASNPGTGSLYTQYF.

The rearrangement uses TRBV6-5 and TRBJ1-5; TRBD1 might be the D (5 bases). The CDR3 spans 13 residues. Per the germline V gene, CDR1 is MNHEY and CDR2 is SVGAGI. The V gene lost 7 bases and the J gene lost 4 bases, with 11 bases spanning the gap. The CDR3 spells CASTPGGNQPQHF. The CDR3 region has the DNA TGTGCCAGCACCCCTGGGGGGAATCAGCCCCAGCATTTT.

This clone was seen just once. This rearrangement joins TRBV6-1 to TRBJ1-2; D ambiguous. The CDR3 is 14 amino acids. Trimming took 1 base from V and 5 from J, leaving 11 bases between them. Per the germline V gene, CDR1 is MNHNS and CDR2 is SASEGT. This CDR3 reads CASSEVVVSYGYTF. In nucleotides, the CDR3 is TGTGCCAGCAGTGAAGTAGTAGTGTCTTATGGCTACACCTTC.

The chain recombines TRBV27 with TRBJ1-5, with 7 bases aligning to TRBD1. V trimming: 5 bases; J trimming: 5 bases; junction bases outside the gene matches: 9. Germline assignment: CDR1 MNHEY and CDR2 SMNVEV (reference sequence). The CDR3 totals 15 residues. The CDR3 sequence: CASSRTGRPDQPQHF. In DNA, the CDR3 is TGTGCCAGCAGTAGGACAGGCCGGCCAGATCAGCCCCAGCATTTT.

CDR3 sequence reads: CASSPTVRAQHF. The CDR3 coding sequence is TGTGCCAGCAGTCCGACAGTTCGGGCCCAGCATTTT. The genes are TRBV28 and TRBJ1-5; the D gene is possibly TRBD1 (5 bases). Trimming stripped 5 bases from V and 11 bases from J, with 13 bases between. CDR3 size: 12 residues. The germline V gene encodes CDR1 MDHEN and CDR2 SYDVKM.